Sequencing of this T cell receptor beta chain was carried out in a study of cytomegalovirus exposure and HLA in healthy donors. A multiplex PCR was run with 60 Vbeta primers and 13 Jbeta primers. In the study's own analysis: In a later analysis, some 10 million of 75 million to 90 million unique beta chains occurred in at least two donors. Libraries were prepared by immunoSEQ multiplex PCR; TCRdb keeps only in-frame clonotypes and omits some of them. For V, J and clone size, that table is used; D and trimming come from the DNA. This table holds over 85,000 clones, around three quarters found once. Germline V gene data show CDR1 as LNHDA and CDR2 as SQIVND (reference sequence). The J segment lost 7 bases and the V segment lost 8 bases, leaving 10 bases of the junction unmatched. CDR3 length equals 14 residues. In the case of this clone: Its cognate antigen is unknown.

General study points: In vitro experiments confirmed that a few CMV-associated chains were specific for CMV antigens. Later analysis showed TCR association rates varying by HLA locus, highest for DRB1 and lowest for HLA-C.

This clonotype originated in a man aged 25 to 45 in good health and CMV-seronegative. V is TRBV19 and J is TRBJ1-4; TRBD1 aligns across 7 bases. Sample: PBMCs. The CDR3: CASQNRGMGEKLFF. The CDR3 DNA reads TGTGCCAGTCAAAACAGGGGAATGGGTGAAAAACTGTTTTTT. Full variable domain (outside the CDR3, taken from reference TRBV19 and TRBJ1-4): DGGITQSPKYLFRKEGQNVTLSCEQNLNHDAMYWYRQDPGQGLRLIYYSQIVNDFQKGDIAEGYSVSREKKESFPLTVTSAQKNPTAFYLCASQNRGMGEKLFFGSGTQLSVL.